What follows are 13 T cell receptor beta chains derived from one specimen sequenced in a study of PD-1 blockade in classical Hodgkin lymphoma. Profiled with immunoSEQ multiplex PCR; TCRdb holds only in-frame clones, not every one. This sample has tens of thousands of clones, with about 85% found just once. The patients all showed relapse after autologous stem cell transplantation, while their brentuximab vedotin exposure varied. Magnetic negative selection served to purify CD4+ T cells out of PBMCs that had been thawed. Sample: CD4+ T cells from blood, taken at baseline. The receptor set was obtained from a human donor with classical Hodgkin lymphoma.

This clone appeared a single time. CDR3 amino acids: CASSLLGRYNEQFF. In DNA form, the CDR3 reads TGTGCCAGCAGCTTATTAGGGCGGTACAATGAGCAGTTCTTC. V usage is TRBV7-2 and J usage is TRBJ2-1; D gene unclear. Germline V gives CDR1 SGHTA, CDR2 FQGNSA. Trimming left V 2 bases short and J 4 bases short, with 9 bases between. There are 14 residues in the CDR3.

The chain couples TRBV4-2 to TRBJ2-7; D uncertain. CDR3 length: 12 residues. Germline V lookup: CDR1 LGHNA, CDR2 YNFKEQ. V lost 4 bases, J lost 0 bases, and 4 bases lay in between. CDR3 in DNA: TGTGCCAGCAGCCCTGTCTCCTACGAGCAGTACTTC. Translated, it gives CASSPVSYEQYF.

The chain recombines TRBV5-8 with TRBJ2-7; the D gene is possibly TRBD2 (5 bases). Germline values: CDR1 SGHTS, CDR2 YDEGEE. Trimming cost V 2 bases and J 9 bases, with 12 bases left between them. The CDR3 spans 12 residues. This chain's CDR3 is CASSFGEFGQYF. Written as DNA, the CDR3 is TGTGCCAGCAGCTTCGGGGAGTTCGGGCAGTACTTC.

The V and J genes are TRBV9 and TRBJ1-5; no clear D. This CDR3 is built from 15 residues. The V and J ends lost 4 bases and 0 bases respectively, with 11 bases between them. The germline V gene has CDR1 SGDLS and CDR2 YYNGEE. In DNA form, the CDR3 reads TGTGCCAGCAGCCTATCCGGTGATAGCAATCAGCCCCAGCATTTT. Residues: CASSLSGDSNQPQHF.

This rearrangement joins TRBV11-3 to TRBJ2-1; the match to TRBD2 covers 12 bases. The germline CDR1 and CDR2 sequences are SGHNT and YENEEA. Trimming at V came to 4 bases and at J to 9 bases, leaving 13 bases not matched to a gene. The CDR3 runs 17 residues. The CDR3 sequence: CASSSYGLAGGTGEQFF. The CDR3 region has the DNA TGTGCCAGCAGCTCGTATGGCCTAGCGGGGGGGACTGGTGAGCAGTTCTTC.

The rearrangement uses TRBV10-3 and TRBJ2-2; 11 nucleotides match TRBD1. Germline CDR1 and CDR2: ENHRY and SYGVKD. The CDR3 is made up of 14 amino acids. V shed 6 bases, J shed 6 bases, and the junction held 3 bases outside the gene matches. The CDR3 DNA reads TGTGCCATCAGGGACAGGGGGCAAGCCGGGGAGCTGTTTTTT. Encoded protein: CAIRDRGQAGELFF.

The chain has TRBV7-2 and TRBJ2-3; 14 nucleotides agree with TRBD2. The CDR3 spans 16 residues. V trimming: 4 bases; J trimming: 9 bases; junction bases outside the gene matches: 9. The germline V gene has CDR1 SGHTA and CDR2 FQGNSA. CDR3 sequence: CASSSGLAGVSGTQYF. The CDR3 DNA sequence: TGTGCCAGCAGCTCGGGACTAGCGGGAGTTTCAGGCACGCAGTATTTT.

The chain links TRBV9 to TRBJ1-1; D ambiguous. Germline CDR1 reads SGDLS; CDR2 reads YYNGEE. The CDR3 is made up of 11 amino acids. Trimming took 4 bases from V and 8 from J, leaving 9 bases between them. The DNA of the CDR3 is TGTGCCAGCAGCTTCCAGGCCGAAGCTTTCTTT. The encoded protein is CASSFQAEAFF. Full variable domain (missing parts from reference TRBV9 and TRBJ1-1): DSGVTQTPKHLITATGQRVTLRCSPRSGDLSVYWYQQSLDQGLQFLIQYYNGEERAKGNILERFSAQQFPDLHSELNLSSLELGDSALYFCASSFQAEAFFGQGTRLTVV.

This sequence joins TRBV9 and TRBJ1-4; D is unresolved. The CDR3 has 16 amino acids. V lost 6 bases to trimming and J lost 0 bases, with 15 bases between them. Germline V gene sequence: CDR1 SGDLS, CDR2 YYNGEE. This CDR3 is CASTKGGGATNEKLFF. CDR3 DNA sequence: TGTGCCAGCACCAAAGGAGGTGGAGCAACTAATGAAAAACTGTTTTTT.

The chain links TRBV7-2 to TRBJ1-2, with D tentatively TRBD1 (6 bases). The CDR3 has 19 amino acids. CDR1 and CDR2 (germline): SGHTA, FQGNSA. V was pared by 1 base and J by 1 base, with 22 bases between. The CDR3 bases are TGTGCCAGCAGCTTAGTATCCATGATGGGGGCAGCTTATAACTATGGCTACACCTTC. It yields the protein CASSLVSMMGAAYNYGYTF.

The chain is built from TRBV28 and TRBJ2-2; no definite D call. Germline CDR1 reads MDHEN; CDR2 reads SYDVKM. Trimming pared 2 bases from V and 3 bases from J, leaving 4 bases between. The CDR3 has 13 residues. The CDR3 region has the DNA TGTGCCAGCAGTTTACATGACACCGGGGAGCTGTTTTTT. Its translation: CASSLHDTGELFF.

CDR3 residues: CASSQARANGDEQYF. CDR3 bases: TGCGCCAGCAGCCAAGCCCGGGCCAACGGAGACGAGCAGTACTTC. This chain links TRBV4-3 with TRBJ2-7; D is uncertain. The CDR3 spans 15 residues. V lost 1 base to trimming and J lost 5 bases, with 15 bases between them. Germline CDR1 is LGHNA and CDR2 is YSLEER.

The V and J genes are TRBV6-1 and TRBJ1-1, with D possibly matching TRBD1 (6 bases). The CDR3 contains 14 residues. Germline V gene lookup returns CDR1 MNHNS and CDR2 SASEGT. V was clipped by 2 bases and J by 6 bases, with 13 bases between them. The CDR3, as DNA: TGTGCCAGCAGTGAAAGGGCACAGGGCGCTGAAGCTTTCTTT. It encodes CASSERAQGAEAFF.